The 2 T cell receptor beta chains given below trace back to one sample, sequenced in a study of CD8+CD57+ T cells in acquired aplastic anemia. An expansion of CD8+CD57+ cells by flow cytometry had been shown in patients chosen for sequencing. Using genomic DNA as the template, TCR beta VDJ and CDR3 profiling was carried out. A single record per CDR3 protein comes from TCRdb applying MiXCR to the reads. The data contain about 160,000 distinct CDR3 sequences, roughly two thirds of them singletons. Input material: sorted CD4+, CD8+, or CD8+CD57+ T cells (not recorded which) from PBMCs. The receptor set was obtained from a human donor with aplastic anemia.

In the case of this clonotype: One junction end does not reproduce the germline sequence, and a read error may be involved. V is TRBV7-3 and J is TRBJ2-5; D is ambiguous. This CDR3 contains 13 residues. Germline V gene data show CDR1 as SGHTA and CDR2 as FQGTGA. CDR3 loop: CAGSLAAQETQYF. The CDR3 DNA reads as TGTGCCGGCAGCTTGGCAGCACAAGAGACCCAGTACTTC.

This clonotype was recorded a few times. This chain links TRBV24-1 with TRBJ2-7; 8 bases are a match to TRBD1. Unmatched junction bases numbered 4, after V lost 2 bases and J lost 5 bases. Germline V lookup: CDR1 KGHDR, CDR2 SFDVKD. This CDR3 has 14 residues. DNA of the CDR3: TGTGCCACCAGTGATTGGACAGGGAGTAACGAGCAGTACTTC. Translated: CATSDWTGSNEQYF.